The T cell receptor beta chain described here comes from a study of cytomegalovirus exposure and HLA in healthy donors. The study's findings and limits: For cytomegalovirus status, the classifier reportedly gave diagnoses with high specificity and sensitivity.

The table lists this clone with a count of one. Its antigen remains unknown. Produced via immunoSEQ multiplex PCR; TCRdb's table is partial and in-frame only. The top ten hold 2.6% of the sample, which has under 250,000 clones, just under 90% seen once. Germline CDR1 reads LNHDA; CDR2 reads SQIVND (reference sequence). There are 13 residues in the CDR3. V was pared by 5 bases and J by 7 bases, with 11 bases between. The chain links TRBV19 to TRBJ1-4, with D uncertain. The receptor was derived from a man younger than 35 in good health and CMV-seronegative. Sequences were obtained from PBMCs. CDR3: CASSRVVGEKLFF. The CDR3 DNA reads TGTGCCAGTAGTCGTGTAGTTGGTGAAAAACTGTTTTTT.